The clone carrying this TCR beta chain was observed many times. RNA fractions of 10%, 30% or 50% and about 18,000 to 1,100,000 sorted cells were the source of naive CD8 libraries. Naive CD8 T cells were picked out by sorting for CD8+CD4-CCR7+CD45RA+. This specimen comes from a study of molecular identifiers for immune sequencing clone quantification. Study summary: In replicates, RNA from approximately 20,000 or 100,000 naive CD8 cells was split five ways, four sequenced.

TCRdb redid the calling of the PCR reads with MiXCR, one entry per CDR3 protein. The sample contains approximately 550,000 distinct CDR3 sequences, over 20% of which appear only once. The CDR3 contains 13 residues. Trimming removed 0 bases at V and 3 bases at J, with 8 bases between. Germline CDR1 SQVTM, CDR2 ANQGSEA. V gene TRBV29-1 combines with J gene TRBJ1-1; D remains unclear. The clonotype was recovered from a human donor in good health. Some libraries in this study had Jurkat cell RNA spiked in. Sequencing was done on a sample of naive CD8+ T cells from blood, with Jurkat cell RNA spiked in. The subset here: FACS-sorted CD8+CD4-CCR7+CD45RA+ naive T cells. Written as DNA, the CDR3 is TGCAGCGTTGAAGAGTCCGGGGACACTGAAGCTTTCTTT. This translates into CSVEESGDTEAFF.